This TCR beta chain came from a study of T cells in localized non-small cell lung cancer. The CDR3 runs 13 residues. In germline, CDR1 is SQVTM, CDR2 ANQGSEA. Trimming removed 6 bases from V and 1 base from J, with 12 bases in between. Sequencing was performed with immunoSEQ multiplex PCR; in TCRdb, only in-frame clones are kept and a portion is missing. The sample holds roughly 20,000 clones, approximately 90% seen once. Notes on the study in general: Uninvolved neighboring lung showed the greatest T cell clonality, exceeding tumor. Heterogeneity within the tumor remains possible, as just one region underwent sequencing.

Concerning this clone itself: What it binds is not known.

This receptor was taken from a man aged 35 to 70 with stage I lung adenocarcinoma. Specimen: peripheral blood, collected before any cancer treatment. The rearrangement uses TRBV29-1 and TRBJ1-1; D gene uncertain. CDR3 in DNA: TGCAGCGTAGTGAGACCCGGGAACACTGAAGCTTTCTTT. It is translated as CSVVRPGNTEAFF.